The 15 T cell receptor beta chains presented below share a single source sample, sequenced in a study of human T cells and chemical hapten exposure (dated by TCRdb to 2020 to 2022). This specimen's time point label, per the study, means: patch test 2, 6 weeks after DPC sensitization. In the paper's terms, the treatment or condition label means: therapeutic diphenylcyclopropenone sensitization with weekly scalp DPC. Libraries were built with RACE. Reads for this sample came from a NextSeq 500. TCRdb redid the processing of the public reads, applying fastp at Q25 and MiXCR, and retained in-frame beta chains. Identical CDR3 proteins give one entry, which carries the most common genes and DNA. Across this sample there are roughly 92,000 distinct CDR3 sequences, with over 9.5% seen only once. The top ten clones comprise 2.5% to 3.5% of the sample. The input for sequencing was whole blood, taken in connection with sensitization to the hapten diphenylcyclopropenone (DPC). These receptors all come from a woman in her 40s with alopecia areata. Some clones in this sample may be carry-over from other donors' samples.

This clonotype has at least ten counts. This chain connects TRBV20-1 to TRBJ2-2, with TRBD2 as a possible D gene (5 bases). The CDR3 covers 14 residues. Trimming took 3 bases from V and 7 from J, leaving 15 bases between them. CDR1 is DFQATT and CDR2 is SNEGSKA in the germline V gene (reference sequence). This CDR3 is CSASPSALGGELFF. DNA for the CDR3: TGCAGTGCTAGCCCCTCTGCACTAGGCGGGGAGCTGTTTTTT.

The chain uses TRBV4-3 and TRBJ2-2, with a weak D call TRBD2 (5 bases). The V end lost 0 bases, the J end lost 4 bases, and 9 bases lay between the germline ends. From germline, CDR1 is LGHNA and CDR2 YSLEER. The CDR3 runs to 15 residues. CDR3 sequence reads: CASSQELAGTGELFF. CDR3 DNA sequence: TGCGCCAGCAGCCAAGAGCTAGCAGGCACCGGGGAGCTGTTTTTT.

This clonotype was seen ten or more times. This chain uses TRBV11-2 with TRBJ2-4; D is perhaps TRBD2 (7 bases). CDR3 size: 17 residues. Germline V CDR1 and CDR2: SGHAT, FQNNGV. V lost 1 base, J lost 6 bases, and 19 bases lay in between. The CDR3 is CASSLVPGGQGVNIQYF. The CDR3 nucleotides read TGTGCCAGCAGCTTAGTACCCGGGGGGCAAGGGGTAAACATTCAGTACTTC.

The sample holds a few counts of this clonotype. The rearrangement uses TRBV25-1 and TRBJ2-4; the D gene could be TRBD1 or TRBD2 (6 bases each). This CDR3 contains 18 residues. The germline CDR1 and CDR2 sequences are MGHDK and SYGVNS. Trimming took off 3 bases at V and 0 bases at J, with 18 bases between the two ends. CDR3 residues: CASSDGMGGPIAKNIQYF. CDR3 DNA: TGTGCCAGCAGTGACGGTATGGGGGGCCCTATAGCCAAAAACATTCAGTACTTC.

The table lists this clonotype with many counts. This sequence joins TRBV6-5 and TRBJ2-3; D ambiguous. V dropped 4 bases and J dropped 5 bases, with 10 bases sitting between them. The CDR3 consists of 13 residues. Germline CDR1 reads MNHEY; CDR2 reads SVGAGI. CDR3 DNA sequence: TGTGCCAGCAGTTTGGAAGGAAGAGATACGCAGTATTTT. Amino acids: CASSLEGRDTQYF.

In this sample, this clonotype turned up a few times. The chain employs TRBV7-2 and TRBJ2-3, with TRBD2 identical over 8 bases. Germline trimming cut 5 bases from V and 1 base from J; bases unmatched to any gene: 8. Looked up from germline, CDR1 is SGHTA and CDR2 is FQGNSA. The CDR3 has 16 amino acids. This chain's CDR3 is CASSPQAGVGTDTQYF. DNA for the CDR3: TGTGCCAGCAGCCCACAAGCGGGAGTAGGCACAGATACGCAGTATTTT. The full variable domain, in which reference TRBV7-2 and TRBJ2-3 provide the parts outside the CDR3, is GAGVSQSPSNKVTEKGKDVELRCDPISGHTALYWYRQSLGQGLEFLIYFQGNSAPDKSGLPSDRFSAERTGGSVSTLTIQRTQQEDSAVYLCASSPQAGVGTDTQYFGPGTRLTVL.

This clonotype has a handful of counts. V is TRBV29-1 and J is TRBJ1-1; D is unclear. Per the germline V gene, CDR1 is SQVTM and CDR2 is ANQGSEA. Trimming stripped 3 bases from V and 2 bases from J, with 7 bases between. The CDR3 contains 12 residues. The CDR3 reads CSVELVNTEAFF. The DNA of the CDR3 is TGCAGCGTTGAGCTGGTAAACACTGAAGCTTTCTTT.

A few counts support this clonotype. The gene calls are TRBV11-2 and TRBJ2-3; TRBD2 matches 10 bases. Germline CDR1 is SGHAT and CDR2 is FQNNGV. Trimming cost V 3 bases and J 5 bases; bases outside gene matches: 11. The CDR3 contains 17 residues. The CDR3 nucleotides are TGTGCCAGCAGCTTCAACAACCTAGCGGGAGTCTTAGATACGCAGTATTTT. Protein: CASSFNNLAGVLDTQYF.

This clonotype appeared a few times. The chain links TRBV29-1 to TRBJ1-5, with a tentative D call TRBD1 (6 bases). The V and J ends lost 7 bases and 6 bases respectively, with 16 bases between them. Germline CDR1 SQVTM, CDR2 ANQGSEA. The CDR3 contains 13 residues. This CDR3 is CSAVRGAGQPQHF. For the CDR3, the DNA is TGCAGCGCGGTGAGGGGGGCAGGTCAGCCCCAGCATTTT. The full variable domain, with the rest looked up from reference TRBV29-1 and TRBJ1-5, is SAVISQKPSRDICQRGTSLTIQCQVDSQVTMMFWYRQQPGQSLTLIATANQGSEATYESGFVIDKFPISRPNLTFSTLTVSNMSPEDSSIYLCSAVRGAGQPQHFGDGTRLSIL.

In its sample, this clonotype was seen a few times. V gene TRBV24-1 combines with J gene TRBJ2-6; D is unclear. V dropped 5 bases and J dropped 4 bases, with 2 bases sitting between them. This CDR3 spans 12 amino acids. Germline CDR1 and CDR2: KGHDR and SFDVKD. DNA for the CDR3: TGTGCCACCAGTGCGGGGGCCAACGTCCTGACTTTC. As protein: CATSAGANVLTF.

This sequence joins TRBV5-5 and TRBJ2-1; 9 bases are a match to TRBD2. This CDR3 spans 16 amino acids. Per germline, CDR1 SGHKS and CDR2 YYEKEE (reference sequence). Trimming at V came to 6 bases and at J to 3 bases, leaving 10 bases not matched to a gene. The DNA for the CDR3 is TGTGCCAGCACCCCCGTCCGACTAGCGGTCTACAATGAGCAGTTCTTC. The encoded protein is CASTPVRLAVYNEQFF.

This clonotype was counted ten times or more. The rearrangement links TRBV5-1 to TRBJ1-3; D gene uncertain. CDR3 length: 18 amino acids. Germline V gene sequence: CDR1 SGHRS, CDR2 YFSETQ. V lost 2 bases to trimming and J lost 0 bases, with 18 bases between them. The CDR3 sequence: CASSFLNAEPSSGNTIYF. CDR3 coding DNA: TGCGCCAGCAGCTTTCTCAACGCGGAGCCGAGCTCTGGAAACACCATATATTTT.

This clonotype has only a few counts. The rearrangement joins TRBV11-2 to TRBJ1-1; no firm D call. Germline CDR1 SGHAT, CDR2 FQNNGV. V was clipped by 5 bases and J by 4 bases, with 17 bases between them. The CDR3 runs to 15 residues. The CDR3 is CASSQRPRSRTEAFF. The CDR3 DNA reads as TGTGCCAGCAGCCAAAGACCTAGGAGTCGCACTGAAGCTTTCTTT.

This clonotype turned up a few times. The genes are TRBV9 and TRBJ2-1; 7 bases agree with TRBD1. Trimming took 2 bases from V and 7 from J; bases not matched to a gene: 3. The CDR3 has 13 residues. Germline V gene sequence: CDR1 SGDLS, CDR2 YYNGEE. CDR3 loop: CASSVSQGNEQFF. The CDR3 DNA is TGTGCCAGCAGCGTCTCACAGGGGAATGAGCAGTTCTTC. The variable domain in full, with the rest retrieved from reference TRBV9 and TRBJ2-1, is DSGVTQTPKHLITATGQRVTLRCSPRSGDLSVYWYQQSLDQGLQFLIQYYNGEERAKGNILERFSAQQFPDLHSELNLSSLELGDSALYFCASSVSQGNEQFFGPGTRLTVL.

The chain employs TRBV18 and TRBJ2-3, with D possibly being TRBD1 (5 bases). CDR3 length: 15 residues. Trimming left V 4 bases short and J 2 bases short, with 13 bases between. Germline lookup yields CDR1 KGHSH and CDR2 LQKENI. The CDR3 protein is CASSRGAGYTDTQYF. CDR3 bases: TGTGCCAGCTCACGTGGGGCAGGGTACACAGATACGCAGTATTTT.